One TCR beta chain is described in this entry. The authors' processing: Cell counts per sample came from amplifying reference gene primers. Only in-frame clones appear in the TCRdb table, and some are missing; sequencing was by immunoSEQ multiplex PCR. V, J and clone size derive from that table, while D and trimming were established from the DNA sequence. The sample records around 330,000 clones, about 88% being singletons. The data derive from a study of blood T cell repertoires in COVID-19. For the study at large: Sites in the United States, Italy and Spain provided acute and convalescent COVID-19 samples.

The CDR3 loop spans 16 amino acids. J gave up 7 bases and V 1 base, and 10 bases lay outside the gene matches. Germline loops: CDR1 SGDLS, CDR2 YYNGEE. The sequenced sample consisted of PBMCs or T cells enriched from blood (not recorded which). The clonotype comes from a man in his fifties or sixties who had recovered from COVID-19. J is TRBJ2-1 and V is TRBV9; TRBD2 agrees at 8 bases. CDR3 in amino acids: CASSVKEREIENEQFF. The CDR3 DNA sequence: TGTGCCAGCAGCGTAAAGGAGCGGGAGATTGAGAATGAGCAGTTCTTC.